Listed here is a single T cell receptor (beta chain). The sample belongs to a study of technical replicates of blood from several donors. Looked up from germline, CDR1 is ENHRY and CDR2 is SYGVKD. The CDR3 runs 14 residues. V gave up 7 bases and J gave up 3 bases, with 16 bases separating them. Method: immunoSEQ multiplex PCR; TCRdb's copy keeps in-frame clones and lacks some. The sample records over 70,000 clones, roughly 90% being singletons. The receptor comes from a human donor in good health. Some clones in this sample may be carry-over from other donors' samples. The genes are TRBV10-3 and TRBJ2-7; D not resolved. Sequencing was performed on PBMCs. The CDR3 DNA reads TGTGCCATCAATGGCGGAACCCTGGGCTACGAGCAGTACTTC. Its translation is CAINGGTLGYEQYF.